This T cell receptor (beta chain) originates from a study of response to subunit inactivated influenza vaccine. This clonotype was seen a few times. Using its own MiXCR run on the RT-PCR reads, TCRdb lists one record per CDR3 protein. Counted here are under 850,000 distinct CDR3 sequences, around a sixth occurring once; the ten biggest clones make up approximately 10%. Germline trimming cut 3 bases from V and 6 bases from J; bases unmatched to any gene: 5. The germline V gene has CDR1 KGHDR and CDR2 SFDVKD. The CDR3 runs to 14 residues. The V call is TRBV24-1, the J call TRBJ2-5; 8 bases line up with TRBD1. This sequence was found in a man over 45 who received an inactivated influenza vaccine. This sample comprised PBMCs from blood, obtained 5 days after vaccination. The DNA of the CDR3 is TGTGCCACCAGTGATCCGGGACAGGTCCAGACCCAGTACTTC. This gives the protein CATSDPGQVQTQYF.